Below, 5 T cell receptor beta chains from the same sample are listed, as sequenced in a study of regulatory T cells in long-lasting Graves disease. Library construction for TCR beta used iRepertoire HTBI primers and Arm-PCR of CDR3 regions. TCRdb used MiXCR to reprocess the multiplex PCR reads, holding one entry per CDR3 protein. This sample has a few hundred thousand distinct CDR3 sequences, with under 25% found just once. Time point specified: persistent/refractory GD, antithyroid drugs over 5 years with positive TRAb. Extracted RNA from PBMCs served as the source of the TCR library. Here the sequenced sample was peripheral blood mononuclear cells (PBMCs), taken when the disease was refractory, from a patient treated with antithyroid drugs. The receptors stem from a female donor with Graves disease.

V is TRBV20-1 and J is TRBJ1-3; D gene unclear. This CDR3 comprises 13 residues. Trimming pared 6 bases from V and 4 bases from J, leaving 13 bases between. Germline CDR1 is DFQATT and CDR2 is SNEGSKA (reference sequence). The CDR3 reads CSAKGQPGNTIYF. DNA of the CDR3: TGCAGTGCAAAAGGGCAGCCCGGAAACACCATATATTTT.

In regard to this clonotype: The junction differs from germline at one of its ends, possibly a read error. The genes are TRBV9 and TRBJ1-1; weak D call: TRBD1 (6 bases). CDR3 length: 14 residues. Germline V gives CDR1 SGDLS, CDR2 YYNGEE. The CDR3 DNA is TGTGCCAGCACCTCGGGACACCTCAACACTGTAGCTTTCTTT. Translation gives CASTSGHLNTVAFF.

V and J are TRBV7-2 and TRBJ2-2, with 11 positions matching TRBD2. Per the germline V gene, CDR1 is SGHTA and CDR2 is FQGNSA. The CDR3 runs 14 residues. V was clipped by 7 bases and J by 11 bases; unmatched bases: 9. The CDR3 loop reads CASKWTSGREELFF. The CDR3 DNA reads TGTGCCAGCAAGTGGACTAGCGGGCGCGAAGAGCTGTTTTTT.

This clonotype was counted only a few times. The chain employs TRBV2 and TRBJ2-1, with 10 bases lining up with TRBD2. The CDR3 runs 16 residues. In germline, CDR1 is SNHLY, CDR2 FYNNEI. Losses at the gene ends were 7 bases for V and 0 bases for J; bases not matched to a gene: 6. The CDR3 here is CASISSGGSSYNEQFF. For the CDR3, the DNA is TGTGCCAGCATTAGTAGCGGGGGGAGCTCCTACAATGAGCAGTTCTTC.

This rearrangement joins TRBV7-9 to TRBJ1-4; D unresolved. The V gene's germline CDR1 is SEHNR and CDR2 FQNEAQ (reference sequence). The CDR3 has 14 amino acids. V was cut by 6 bases and J by 8 bases, with 16 bases left in between. For the CDR3, the DNA is TGTGCCAGCAGTCCTTTGGAAAAGGGCGAAAAACTGTTTTTT. Protein product: CASSPLEKGEKLFF.